Below are 24 T cell receptor beta chains sequenced from a single sample in a study of blood T cell repertoires in COVID-19. TCRdb's table, derived via immunoSEQ multiplex PCR, lists solely in-frame clones and lacks some. The sample has 80,000 to 95,000 clones; about 91% are singletons. The material sequenced was peripheral blood. The origin of the receptors is a human donor with active COVID-19. The donor label of this sample is uncertain.

This clone was recorded a few times. The CDR3 loop is CASNLDRSDIQYF. The CDR3 region has the DNA TGTGCCAGCAACCTGGACAGAAGCGACATTCAGTACTTC. The rearrangement links TRBV6-5 to TRBJ2-4, with D tentatively TRBD1 (6 bases). The ends were cut back, 7 bases at V and 8 bases at J, with 15 bases in the middle. This CDR3 spans 13 amino acids. Per germline, CDR1 MNHEY and CDR2 SVGAGI.

The V and J genes are TRBV9 and TRBJ2-3; weak D call: TRBD2 (7 bases). From germline, CDR1 is SGDLS and CDR2 YYNGEE. The length of the CDR3 is 15 residues. The V end lost 2 bases, the J end lost 5 bases, and 15 bases lay between the germline ends. For the CDR3, the DNA is TGTGCCAGCAGCGTGAATGGGGGGGGCAAAGATACGCAGTATTTT. Its translation is CASSVNGGGKDTQYF.

The V and J genes are TRBV19 and TRBJ2-5; TRBD1 might be the D (7 bases). The V gene's germline CDR1 is LNHDA and CDR2 SQIVND (reference sequence). CDR3 length: 13 amino acids. Trimming removed 10 bases from V and 4 bases from J, with 16 bases in between. CDR3 protein: CATQEGAGETQYF. CDR3 bases: TGTGCCACCCAGGAGGGGGCCGGAGAGACCCAGTACTTC.

The chain couples TRBV10-3 to TRBJ2-2; perhaps TRBD1 as D (6 bases). The length of the CDR3 is 12 residues. The V and J ends lost 10 bases and 8 bases respectively, with 14 bases between them. The germline V gene encodes CDR1 ENHRY and CDR2 SYGVKD. The CDR3 sequence: CATTTGAGELFF. In nucleotides, the CDR3 is TGTGCCACGACGACAGGCGCGGGGGAGCTGTTTTTT.

The V gene is TRBV10-1, the J gene TRBJ2-3, with D perhaps matching TRBD2 (5 bases). V lost 2 bases and J 4 bases, leaving 7 bases between the germline ends. Per germline, CDR1 WNHNN and CDR2 SYGVQD (reference sequence). The CDR3 is 13 residues long. In DNA, the CDR3 is TGCGCCAGCAGTGAGCTAGCCGCAGATACGCAGTATTTT. Translated: CASSELAADTQYF.

J is TRBJ2-7 and V is TRBV4-3, with D maybe TRBD1 (5 bases). CDR3 length equals 14 residues. Germline V lookup: CDR1 LGHNA, CDR2 YSLEER. Trimming took off 5 bases at V and 6 bases at J, with 17 bases between the two ends. The CDR3, as DNA: TGCGCCAGCAGCACAGTCACAGGTGTGGGCGAGCAGTACTTC. Translation: CASSTVTGVGEQYF.

This clone was found a few times. The J gene is TRBJ1-2, the V gene TRBV6-5, with a possible D match to TRBD1 (5 bases). The CDR3 covers 14 residues. The V gene's germline CDR1 is MNHEY and CDR2 SVGAGI. The ends were cut back, 5 bases at V and 8 bases at J, with 18 bases in the middle. The CDR3 nucleotides are TGTGCCAGCAGTAGTGGAGGGGTTGGATTCGGCTACACCTTC. This translates into CASSSGGVGFGYTF.

The chain carries TRBV7-6 and TRBJ2-5, with 8 nucleotides matching TRBD1. This CDR3 has 16 residues. V trimming: 0 bases; J trimming: 4 bases; junction bases outside the gene matches: 7. The germline CDR1 and CDR2 sequences are SGHVS and FNYEAQ. CDR3 loop: CASSLAGQGAGETQYF. The CDR3 nucleotides read TGTGCCAGCAGCTTAGCAGGTCAGGGGGCCGGAGAGACCCAGTACTTC.

The genes are TRBV9 and TRBJ2-3; the D gene is possibly TRBD2 (6 bases). The CDR3 has 16 amino acids. V was trimmed by 2 bases and J by 2 bases, leaving 15 bases between them. CDR1 is SGDLS, CDR2 YYNGEE, per germline. The CDR3: CASSVDGGEYTDTQYF. CDR3 DNA sequence: TGTGCCAGCAGCGTGGATGGAGGGGAATACACAGATACGCAGTATTTT.

CDR3 loop: CASSLAREVRETQYF. The CDR3 bases are TGTGCCAGCAGCTTAGCCAGGGAGGTCAGGGAGACCCAGTACTTC. V and J are TRBV7-9 and TRBJ2-5; tentative D call: TRBD2 (6 bases). Trimming pared 0 bases from V and 5 bases from J, leaving 13 bases between. This CDR3 comprises 15 residues. The V gene's germline CDR1 is SEHNR and CDR2 FQNEAQ (reference sequence).

This chain connects TRBV15 to TRBJ1-5; no clear D. Trimming removed 7 bases at V and 6 bases at J, with 10 bases between. From germline, CDR1 is LNHNV and CDR2 YYDKDF (reference sequence). The CDR3 consists of 12 residues. CDR3 sequence reads: CATTTEGQPQHF. In nucleotides, the CDR3 is TGTGCCACCACAACAGAAGGTCAGCCCCAGCATTTT. Variable domain in full (rest from reference TRBV15 and TRBJ1-5): DAMVIQNPRYQVTQFGKPVTLSCSQTLNHNVMYWYQQKSSQAPKLLFHYYDKDFNNEADTPDNFQSRRPNTSFCFLDIRSPGLGDTAMYLCATTTEGQPQHFGDGTRLSIL.

V is TRBV3-1 (or the pseudogene TRBV3-2) and J is TRBJ1-2; D remains ambiguous. Germline CDR1 is LGHDT and CDR2 is YNNKEL (reference sequence). Trimming stripped 1 base from V and 4 bases from J, with 10 bases between. The CDR3 has 14 amino acids. Here the CDR3 reads CASSQVPGGYGYTF. CDR3 sequence (DNA): TGTGCCAGCAGCCAAGTCCCCGGCGGCTATGGCTACACCTTC.

The V call is TRBV7-2, the J call TRBJ1-5, with 7 bases identical to TRBD1. The V gene end was trimmed by 7 bases and the J gene end by 0 bases; junction bases not matched to a gene: 3. The V gene's germline CDR1 is SGHTA and CDR2 FQGNSA. The CDR3 contains 14 residues. This CDR3 reads CASKRDSSNQPQHF. Written as DNA, the CDR3 is TGTGCCAGCAAGAGGGACAGTAGCAATCAGCCCCAGCATTTT.

The V and J genes are TRBV12-3 or TRBV12-4 and TRBJ1-2; no definite D call. V lost 2 bases and J 1 base, leaving 5 bases between the germline ends. CDR3 length: 13 residues. The CDR3 DNA reads as TGTGCCAGCAGTTTAATAGTTAACTATGGCTACACCTTC. This sequence encodes CASSLIVNYGYTF.

This chain connects TRBV5-1 to TRBJ1-4; 8 bases are shared with TRBD1. This CDR3 is 14 amino acids long. J was trimmed by 8 bases and V by 2 bases; bases with no gene match: 5. CDR1 is SGHRS and CDR2 is YFSETQ in the germline V gene. The CDR3, as DNA: TGCGCCAGCAGCTTTAACAGGGGGGAGGAAAAACTGTTTTTT. It encodes CASSFNRGEEKLFF.

The V and J genes are TRBV7-9 and TRBJ2-7, with 8 bases lining up with TRBD2. CDR1 and CDR2 (germline): SEHNR, FQNEAQ (reference sequence). The CDR3 totals 13 residues. The ends lost 5 bases at V and 3 bases at J; junction bases unmatched: 3. CDR3 region: CASSPGGIYEQYF. For the CDR3, the DNA is TGTGCCAGCAGCCCGGGGGGGATCTACGAGCAGTACTTC.

The V and J genes are TRBV7-3 and TRBJ1-1; 7 bases are a match to TRBD1. V dropped 4 bases and J dropped 5; count of bases not matched to a gene: 4. This CDR3 is built from 13 residues. The germline V gene encodes CDR1 SGHTA and CDR2 FQGTGA. CDR3 in amino acids: CASSSRGQTEAFF. Here the CDR3 DNA reads TGTGCCAGCAGCTCGAGGGGGCAGACTGAAGCTTTCTTT.

This chain uses TRBV18 with TRBJ1-4, with 10 bases aligning to TRBD1. The CDR3 consists of 16 residues. Germline V CDR1 and CDR2: KGHSH, LQKENI. With V trimmed by 2 bases and J by 8 bases, 8 bases remained unmatched. The DNA of the CDR3 is TGTGCCAGCTCACCAACCAGACAGGGGGCTGACGAAAAACTGTTTTTT. Translating it yields CASSPTRQGADEKLFF.

The CDR3, as DNA: TGTGCCAGCAGCTTGATTTCGGGGGGCGACTACACCTTC. Its protein is CASSLISGGDYTF. This sequence joins TRBV5-6 and TRBJ1-2, with D possibly being TRBD1 (6 bases). Per the germline V gene, CDR1 is SGHDT and CDR2 is YYEEEE. The CDR3 extends over 13 amino acids. Trimming shortened V by 1 base and J by 10 bases, and 14 bases separated the two germline ends. Using reference TRBV5-6 and TRBJ1-2 for the parts outside the CDR3, the full variable domain is DAGVTQSPTHLIKTRGQQVTLRCSPKSGHDTVSWYQQALGQGPQFIFQYYEEEERQRGNFPDRFSGHQFPNYSSELNVNALLLGDSALYLCASSLISGGDYTFGSGTRLTVV.

The chain combines TRBV9 with TRBJ2-2, with 7 bases lining up with TRBD2. V trimming: 5 bases; J trimming: 6 bases; junction bases outside the gene matches: 4. This CDR3 is 13 amino acids long. CDR1 and CDR2 from the germline V gene are SGDLS and YYNGEE. The DNA for the CDR3 is TGTGCCAGCAGATCTACTAGCGCCGGGGAGCTGTTTTTT. Protein sequence: CASRSTSAGELFF.

The chain couples TRBV5-1 to TRBJ2-7, with D possibly TRBD1 on 6 matching bases. The V gene lost 0 bases and the J gene lost 3 bases, with 13 bases spanning the gap. The CDR3 loop spans 15 amino acids. CDR1 is SGHRS, CDR2 YFSETQ, per germline. The CDR3 loop is CASSLAPTGSYEQYF. In DNA form, the CDR3 reads TGCGCCAGCAGCTTGGCCCCGACAGGCAGCTACGAGCAGTACTTC. Together with reference TRBV5-1 and TRBJ2-7, the CDR3 gives the full variable domain: KAGVTQTPRYLIKTRGQQVTLSCSPISGHRSVSWYQQTPGQGLQFLFEYFSETQRNKGNFPGRFSGRQFSNSRSEMNVSTLELGDSALYLCASSLAPTGSYEQYFGPGTRLTVT.

V gene TRBV9 combines with J gene TRBJ2-3, with TRBD2 matching 9 bases. This CDR3 region has 16 residues. Germline V gives CDR1 SGDLS, CDR2 YYNGEE. Losses at the gene ends were 3 bases for V and 2 bases for J; bases not matched to a gene: 7. CDR3 DNA sequence: TGTGCCAGCAGCGCCGGAGCGGGGGGACTCACAGATACGCAGTATTTT. Translating gives CASSAGAGGLTDTQYF.

The gene calls are TRBV7-2 and TRBJ2-5, with D maybe TRBD1 (5 bases). Germline V gives CDR1 SGHTA, CDR2 FQGNSA. Trimming removed 6 bases from V and 3 bases from J, with 17 bases in between. The CDR3 length is 15 residues. The CDR3 DNA sequence: TGTGCCAGCAGGCAGGGTCTCTTAGGGAAAGAGACCCAGTACTTC. Amino acid sequence: CASRQGLLGKETQYF.

The chain uses TRBV5-6 and TRBJ1-1, with D uncertain. The germline V and J ends were trimmed by 0 bases and 4 bases, with 10 bases remaining between them. This CDR3 comprises 14 residues. Germline values: CDR1 SGHDT, CDR2 YYEEEE. CDR3 amino acids: CASSLALEVTEAFF. DNA of the CDR3: TGTGCCAGCAGCTTGGCCCTGGAGGTCACTGAAGCTTTCTTT.